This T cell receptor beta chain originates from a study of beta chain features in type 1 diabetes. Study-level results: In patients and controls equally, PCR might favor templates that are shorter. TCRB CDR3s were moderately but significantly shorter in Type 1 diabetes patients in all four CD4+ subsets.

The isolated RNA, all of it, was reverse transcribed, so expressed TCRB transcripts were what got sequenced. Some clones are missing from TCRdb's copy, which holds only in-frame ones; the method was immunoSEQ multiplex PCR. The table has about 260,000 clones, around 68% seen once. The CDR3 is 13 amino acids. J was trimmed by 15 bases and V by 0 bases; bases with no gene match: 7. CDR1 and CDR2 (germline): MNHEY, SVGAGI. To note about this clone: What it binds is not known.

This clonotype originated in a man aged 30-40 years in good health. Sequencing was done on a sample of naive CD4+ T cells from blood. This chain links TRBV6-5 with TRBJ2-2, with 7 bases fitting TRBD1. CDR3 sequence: CASSYSDGGTVFF. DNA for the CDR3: TGTGCCAGCAGTTACTCTGACGGTGGGACAGTGTTTTTT.